This T cell receptor (beta chain) was identified during a study of radiotherapy plus CTLA-4 blockade in lung cancer. Study details: Disease control was seen in about 30% of patients, objective responses in 18%.

Ten or more counts support this clone. Its antigen remains unknown. Study-wide findings and caveats: Researchers report tumor-derived TCR clones expanding in blood after radiotherapy plus ipilimumab. Early blood T cell clone dynamics reportedly forecast response best, with interferon-beta.

The junction had 7 bases not matched to a gene; V was cut back by 1 base and J by 8 bases. In germline, CDR1 is SEHNR, CDR2 FQNEAQ (reference sequence). This CDR3 has 15 amino acids. Data came from immunoSEQ multiplex PCR; TCRdb stores just in-frame clones and leaves some out. The sample gives about 88,000 clones, around 72% of which show up once; roughly 13% is in the top ten. The sequence was obtained from a human donor with non-small cell lung cancer that progressed on radiotherapy plus ipilimumab. This rearrangement joins TRBV7-9 to TRBJ2-1; 8 bases fit TRBD2. This specimen was peripheral blood, taken from a patient treated with radiotherapy plus ipilimumab. CDR3 nucleotide sequence: TGTGCCAGCAGCTTAGGAGCACTAGCGGTCGATGAGCAGTTCTTC. Amino acids: CASSLGALAVDEQFF.